This T cell receptor beta chain was observed in a study of vaccination and CD4 T cells after COVID-19 (dated by TCRdb to 2022 to 2024). General notes on the study: Every convalescent patient had a positive nasal swab PCR test for SARS-CoV-2, with mild disease in several patients and severe disease in one. In about 11 COVID-19 convalescent patients and a handful of infection-naive healthy vaccine recipients, the spike-specific CD4+ TCR repertoire before mRNA vaccination was compared with the repertoire after mRNA vaccination. The convalescent cohort comprised six males and four females, including two Hispanic individuals, seven Caucasians, two Asians and one multiracial person. Post-vaccine blood samples were taken a median of approximately 70 days after the second vaccine dose, with a range of 14 to 241 days. Post-COVID blood samples from convalescent patients were collected a median of roughly 100 days after diagnosis, with a range of roughly 30 to 170 days. Two doses of either the Pfizer-BioNTech BNT162b2 vaccine (n=8) or the Moderna mRNA-1273 vaccine (n=2) were administered to participants.

The convalescent patients' positive SARS-CoV-2 PCR tests were from March to December 2020, which was before the Alpha, Beta and Delta variants emerged in the United States. PBMCs were separated from whole blood using Ficoll-Paque Plus gradient centrifugation and then either used fresh or cryopreserved at -140C. Overall results and qualifications from the work: Of the vaccine-specific clones in convalescent patients, 304 of 307, or nearly all, reacted only to SARS-CoV-2 spike and did not cross-react with common cold coronaviruses. In convalescent patients, a median about 86% of post-vaccine SARS-CoV-2-reactive clones were detected only after vaccination, and vaccine-specific priming was suggested by this finding. The number of convalescent patients in the study was relatively small, and the study did not examine early timepoints following natural infection. An increase in the median number of SARS-CoV-2-reactive clonotypes from approximately 20 after infection to roughly 38 after vaccination was observed, but the change was not found to be significant.

Receptors were amplified or captured by PCR. Sequencer: Illumina iSeq 100. Per the authors' processing: Non-productive sequences were filtered out, and CDR3s that did not start with C, did not end with F or W, or were shorter than 7 amino acids were discarded. Using R version 3.6.1, CDR3 homology was evaluated through Levenshtein distances (stringdist) along with unrooted phylogenetic trees (ape). TCRdb itself trimmed the public reads at Q25 with fastp, ran MiXCR and retained productive beta chains. Every entry covers one CDR3 protein and lists the most common genes and DNA from its rows. Here the V and J calls rest on TCRdb's processing, not on the authors' analysis. Recorded for this sample are about 14,000 distinct CDR3 sequences; 69% of them occurred a single time. Of the sample, 1.1% is held by the ten largest clones. This clonotype was seen more than once but under ten times. No antigen is known for it. Base quality data are lacking; no much larger clone is found one base away.

The CDR3 covers 14 residues, taking in both the cysteine and the phenylalanine. Kept here is only the CDR3 DNA, which spans 42 bases and is read in frame from base 1. The germline V gene encodes CDR1 DFQATT and CDR2 SNEGSKA (reference sequence). The chain is encoded by TRBV20-1 joined to TRBJ1-5; the D gene remains uncertain. The source of this sequence is a human donor who had recovered from COVID-19. The sample in question was CD4+ T cells from blood, obtained after SARS-CoV-2 vaccination. The CDR3 protein is CSARGEYSNQPQHF. The nucleotide sequence is given as TGCAGCGCAAGAGGAGAGTATAGCAATCAGCCCCAGCATTTT.